A single sample gave rise to the 15 T cell receptor beta chains below, sequenced in a study of blood T cell repertoires in COVID-19. Only in-frame clones appear in the TCRdb table, and some are missing; sequencing was by immunoSEQ multiplex PCR. The sample holds some 120,000 clones, approximately 80% seen once. The sequenced sample consisted of peripheral blood. These receptors were obtained from a man between 70 and 80 years old with acute or convalescent COVID-19.

The CDR3 region is CASSLEGWTEAFF. The CDR3 DNA is TGTGCCAGCAGCTTGGAGGGTTGGACTGAAGCTTTCTTT. V and J are TRBV7-2 and TRBJ1-1; no definite D call. Germline V gene lookup returns CDR1 SGHTA and CDR2 FQGNSA. V was clipped by 3 bases and J by 5 bases, with 10 bases between them. This CDR3 has 13 residues.

This chain uses TRBV3-1 (or the pseudogene TRBV3-2) with TRBJ2-1, with 7 bases fitting TRBD2. The ends lost 4 bases at V and 7 bases at J; junction bases unmatched: 7. CDR3 length: 14 amino acids. From germline, CDR1 is LGHDT and CDR2 YNNKEL (reference sequence). The DNA of the CDR3 is TGTGCCAGCAGCCCGACCCGTAGCGGGAATGAGCAGTTCTTC. Its translation: CASSPTRSGNEQFF.

This sequence joins TRBV5-1 and TRBJ1-1, with D hard to call. Trimming stripped 6 bases from V and 8 bases from J, with 17 bases between. Germline V gene data show CDR1 as SGHRS and CDR2 as YFSETQ. This CDR3 comprises 13 residues. In DNA form, the CDR3 reads TGCGCCAGCACCAACCAGGCGGGTTCCGAAGCTTTCTTT. Translating gives CASTNQAGSEAFF.

The V and J genes are TRBV11-2 and TRBJ2-1, with D perhaps TRBD1 (6 bases). The germline gives CDR1 SGHAT, CDR2 FQNNGV. There are 13 residues in the CDR3. Trimming cost V 5 bases and J 9 bases, with 14 bases left between them. The CDR3 DNA sequence: TGTGCCAGCAGCCCCACAGGGATTGGTGAGCAGTTCTTC. Translated, it gives CASSPTGIGEQFF.

The V gene is TRBV14, the J gene TRBJ1-1; possible D gene TRBD1, 5 bases. The germline gives CDR1 SGHDN, CDR2 FVKESK. The CDR3 totals 13 residues. Trimming took 4 bases from V and 5 from J, leaving 11 bases between them. The chain's CDR3 is CASSLYKGTEAFF. CDR3 DNA: TGTGCCAGCAGCCTCTACAAGGGGACTGAAGCTTTCTTT.

The chain employs TRBV28 and TRBJ1-4, with a tentative D call TRBD1 (5 bases). CDR3 length: 16 amino acids. Germline CDR1 MDHEN, CDR2 SYDVKM. Trimming pared 6 bases from V and 5 bases from J, leaving 19 bases between. The CDR3: CASRRLHPGGNEKLFF. DNA for the CDR3: TGTGCCAGCAGACGCCTCCACCCGGGGGGGAATGAAAAACTGTTTTTT.

This clone was counted a few times. The rearrangement links TRBV2 to TRBJ2-7; TRBD2 is a possible D gene (6 bases). The CDR3 spans 14 residues. The V gene lost 8 bases and the J gene lost 2 bases, with 16 bases spanning the gap. Germline CDR1 is SNHLY and CDR2 is FYNNEI. CDR3 in DNA: TGTGCCAGCCGTCGCGGAGGGGAGGCCTACGAGCAGTACTTC. Protein product: CASRRGGEAYEQYF.

DNA for the CDR3: TGCGCCAGCAGCTTTTCCGGGACAGGAGCTTTCTTT. Its protein product is CASSFSGTGAFF. V and J are TRBV5-1 and TRBJ1-1, with TRBD1 identical over 8 bases. The CDR3 is made up of 12 amino acids. Per the germline V gene, CDR1 is SGHRS and CDR2 is YFSETQ. Losses at the gene ends were 2 bases for V and 10 bases for J; bases not matched to a gene: 4.

The chain combines TRBV7-9 with TRBJ1-1; 7 positions match TRBD1. This CDR3 comprises 16 residues. Germline V CDR1 and CDR2: SEHNR, FQNEAQ (reference sequence). V trimming: 6 bases; J trimming: 3 bases; junction bases outside the gene matches: 13. The CDR3 region has the DNA TGTGCCAGCAGTCCCCGGACAGGAAAAAAGGACACTGAAGCTTTCTTT. It is translated as CASSPRTGKKDTEAFF. Looking up the rest from reference TRBV7-9 and TRBJ1-1 gives the full variable domain: DTGVSQNPRHKITKRGQNVTFRCDPISEHNRLYWYRQTLGQGPEFLTYFQNEAQLEKSRLLSDRFSAERPKGSFSTLEIQRTEQGDSAMYLCASSPRTGKKDTEAFFGQGTRLTVV.

This clone was seen a handful of times. The gene calls are TRBV3-1 (or the pseudogene TRBV3-2) and TRBJ1-2; 8 bases are a match to TRBD1. Per germline, CDR1 LGHDT and CDR2 YNNKEL (reference sequence). This CDR3 comprises 13 residues. The V segment lost 4 bases and the J segment 8 bases; nucleotides outside the gene matches: 6. The CDR3 nucleotides read TGTGCCAGCAGCCCGGACAGGGTAAGCGGCTACACCTTC. Translated: CASSPDRVSGYTF.

J is TRBJ1-5 and V is TRBV28, with D possibly matching TRBD1 (6 bases). Trimming cost V 2 bases and J 0 bases, with 11 bases left between them. The germline V gene has CDR1 MDHEN and CDR2 SYDVKM. The length of the CDR3 is 16 residues. DNA for the CDR3: TGTGCCAGCAGTTTACACGGGACACTTAGCAATCAGCCCCAGCATTTT. It encodes CASSLHGTLSNQPQHF.

The chain links TRBV11-3 to TRBJ2-6; D gene uncertain. Trimming left V 3 bases short and J 0 bases short, with 9 bases between. Germline lookup yields CDR1 SGHNT and CDR2 YENEEA. The CDR3 is made up of 16 amino acids. CDR3 nucleotide sequence: TGTGCCAGCAGCTTGTCTGTGTCCTCTGGGGCCAACGTCCTGACTTTC. This encodes CASSLSVSSGANVLTF.

This clone appeared many times. The chain combines TRBV5-1 with TRBJ1-5, with D possibly matching TRBD1 (6 bases). Trimming took 2 bases from V and 6 from J, leaving 15 bases between them. CDR1 and CDR2 (germline): SGHRS, YFSETQ. The CDR3 is 15 residues long. In nucleotides, the CDR3 is TGCGCCAGCAGCTTAGGGGGTGTAAGCGGTCAGCCCCAGCATTTT. Translating gives CASSLGGVSGQPQHF.

In nucleotides, the CDR3 is TGTGCTAGTGGTTTGGTAGCGGTCTTAGGCGGCTCCTACGAGCAGTACTTC. This translates into CASGLVAVLGGSYEQYF. The rearrangement links TRBV12-5 to TRBJ2-7, with D perhaps matching TRBD2 (5 bases). In germline, CDR1 is LGHNT, CDR2 FRNRAP. Trimming pared 0 bases from V and 0 bases from J, leaving 15 bases between. The CDR3 is made up of 17 amino acids.

This clone appeared a few times. The chain links TRBV30 to TRBJ1-2; D gene uncertain. V was clipped by 0 bases and J by 8 bases, with 13 bases between them. Germline V gene lookup returns CDR1 GTSNPN and CDR2 SVGIG (reference sequence). The CDR3 spans 13 residues. In DNA form, the CDR3 reads TGTGCCTGGAGTGTATCTCCACAGCGGGGCTACACCTTC. This sequence encodes CAWSVSPQRGYTF.